These 10 T cell receptor beta chains share one sample of origin, sequenced in a study of beta chain features in type 1 diabetes. Sequenced material consisted of expressed TCRB transcripts (all of the isolated RNA was reverse transcribed). This table comes from immunoSEQ multiplex PCR, and its TCRdb copy is limited to in-frame clones, with some not included. The profile covers around 360,000 clones, with roughly 12% appearing a single time and roughly 0.0097% taken by the ten largest. Antigens for these TCRs are unknown. Study observations and caveats: Shortening of TCRB CDR3s, moderate but significant, appeared in all four CD4+ subsets of Type 1 diabetes patients.

The source material was naive CD4+ T cells from blood. These receptors came from a woman aged 18-35 years with type 1 diabetes.

This clone was counted only a few times. V is TRBV19 and J is TRBJ2-1, with TRBD2 matching 7 bases. Per the germline V gene, CDR1 is LNHDA and CDR2 is SQIVND (reference sequence). V dropped 8 bases and J dropped 4; count of bases not matched to a gene: 8. This CDR3 is 14 amino acids long. The CDR3 here is CASSTGLLYNEQFF. The CDR3 coding sequence is TGTGCCAGTTCAACGGGACTACTATACAATGAGCAGTTCTTC.

This clone was counted between two and nine times. The chain is built from TRBV29-1 and TRBJ1-1; tentative D call: TRBD1 (5 bases). The CDR3 contains 14 residues. Deletions cut 3 bases from V and 1 base from J, with 12 bases between. Germline-derived CDR1 and CDR2 are SQVTM and ANQGSEA. The CDR3 DNA reads TGCAGCGTTGATTGGGGCACTCAGAACACTGAAGCTTTCTTT. Translation: CSVDWGTQNTEAFF.

This clone has more than one count but fewer than ten. The chain combines TRBV29-1 with TRBJ2-1; possibly TRBD1 for D (6 bases). The CDR3 is made up of 11 amino acids. V was cut by 4 bases and J by 9 bases, with 10 bases left in between. In germline, CDR1 is SQVTM, CDR2 ANQGSEA. In DNA, the CDR3 is TGCAGCGTTGGACAGGCGAGTGAGCAGTTCTTC. Residues: CSVGQASEQFF.

The gene calls are TRBV30 and TRBJ2-7; 7 positions agree with TRBD2. The germline gives CDR1 GTSNPN, CDR2 SVGIG (reference sequence). The J segment lost 0 bases and the V segment lost 5 bases, leaving 10 bases of the junction unmatched. The CDR3 is made up of 15 amino acids. This CDR3 reads CAWGFRGGSSYEQYF. CDR3 sequence (DNA): TGTGCCTGGGGGTTTCGGGGCGGGAGCTCCTACGAGCAGTACTTC.

This clone was found a few times. J is TRBJ2-3 and V is TRBV19; 9 bases are shared with TRBD2. J lost 2 bases, V lost 1 base, and 1 base had no gene match. This CDR3 spans 15 amino acids. Germline CDR1 reads LNHDA; CDR2 reads SQIVND (reference sequence). CDR3 bases: TGTGCCAGTAGTATAGTAGCGGGGGCCACAGATACGCAGTATTTT. The encoded protein is CASSIVAGATDTQYF.

The genes are TRBV6-1 and TRBJ2-7; TRBD1 aligns across 7 bases. The ends lost 6 bases at V and 5 bases at J; junction bases unmatched: 4. CDR1 and CDR2 (germline): MNHNS, SASEGT. The CDR3 has 12 residues. The CDR3 DNA is TGTGCCAGCAGCACAGGGGTCCACGAGCAGTACTTC. It is translated as CASSTGVHEQYF.

This clone was found a few times. This chain links TRBV7-2 with TRBJ2-3; 7 nucleotides line up with TRBD2. This CDR3 comprises 17 residues. V lost 1 base and J lost 2; bases outside the gene matches: 9. Germline V gives CDR1 SGHTA, CDR2 FQGNSA. The CDR3 loop is CASSLGGASGITDTQYF. The CDR3 bases are TGTGCCAGCAGCTTAGGAGGGGCTAGCGGTATCACAGATACGCAGTATTTT.

The V call is TRBV14, the J call TRBJ1-1; D not resolved. V lost 4 bases and J lost 4, with 19 bases in between. The CDR3 has 16 amino acids. Germline assignment: CDR1 SGHDN and CDR2 FVKESK. The DNA of the CDR3 is TGTGCCAGCAGCCTGTGGTCGCTCAAAGCTACCACTGAAGCTTTCTTT. Translating it yields CASSLWSLKATTEAFF.

V gene TRBV18 combines with J gene TRBJ2-5; tentative D call: TRBD2 (6 bases). Germline values: CDR1 KGHSH, CDR2 LQKENI. V dropped 3 bases and J dropped 4 bases, with 15 bases sitting between them. CDR3 length: 15 residues. As DNA, the CDR3 is TGTGCCAGCTCACCCGGGAGAGCTAGGGCAGAGACCCAGTACTTC. Encoded protein: CASSPGRARAETQYF.

The chain uses TRBV4-3 and TRBJ1-5, with unresolved D. Germline V gives CDR1 LGHNA, CDR2 YSLEER. Trimming shortened V by 0 bases and J by 9 bases, and 9 bases separated the two germline ends. The CDR3 length is 13 residues. The CDR3 DNA sequence: TGCGCCAGCAGCCAAGACCGAAGAGGGCCCCAGCATTTT. Its protein product is CASSQDRRGPQHF.